Below, 18 T cell receptor beta chains from the same sample are listed, as sequenced in a study of TIL therapy for anti-PD-1-resistant metastatic lung cancer. Time point here: pre-treatment sample, taken before nivolumab and TIL therapy. Most excised metastases sampled were pleural nodules or supraclavicular lymph nodes. The libraries were made with immunoSEQ v3. TCRdb keeps only in-frame clones here, not all; method: immunoSEQ multiplex PCR. The sample has some 26,000 clones, 60% to 70% seen once. The specimen comprised tumor tissue, sampled at baseline. The receptors come from a woman aged 25-85 years with non-small cell lung cancer.

This clone has a handful of counts. The CDR3 region is CASSPSLGTQYF. The CDR3 bases are TGTGCCAGCAGTCCGTCTCTAGGGACCCAGTACTTC. The rearrangement links TRBV27 to TRBJ2-5; no clear D gene. CDR3 length equals 12 residues. V was shortened by 5 bases and J by 7 bases, with 11 bases between the two germline ends. Germline assignment: CDR1 MNHEY and CDR2 SMNVEV (reference sequence).

This clone was picked up a small number of times. The rearrangement joins TRBV11-3 to TRBJ2-3; D uncertain. The CDR3 runs to 12 residues. V was shortened by 3 bases and J by 3 bases, with 4 bases between the two germline ends. Germline CDR1 is SGHNT and CDR2 is YENEEA. This chain's CDR3 is CASSFRTDTQYF. The CDR3 region has the DNA TGTGCCAGCAGCTTCAGGACAGATACGCAGTATTTT.

This chain connects TRBV5-1 to TRBJ2-7, with 8 bases that match TRBD1. There are 13 residues in the CDR3. Trimming took 4 bases from V and 6 from J; bases not matched to a gene: 6. Germline CDR1 and CDR2: SGHRS and YFSETQ. CDR3 DNA sequence: TGCGCCAGCAGCCTGGGACAGGATGGCGAGCAGTACTTC. Translation: CASSLGQDGEQYF.

J is TRBJ2-2 and V is TRBV5-1; tentatively, D is TRBD1 (5 bases). The CDR3 runs to 14 residues. V lost 4 bases and J 6 bases, leaving 13 bases between the germline ends. The germline gives CDR1 SGHRS, CDR2 YFSETQ. CDR3 nucleotides: TGCGCCAGCAGCCTTCAGTGGGGCCCCGGGGAGCTGTTTTTT. This sequence encodes CASSLQWGPGELFF. The full variable domain, completed using reference TRBV5-1 and TRBJ2-2, is KAGVTQTPRYLIKTRGQQVTLSCSPISGHRSVSWYQQTPGQGLQFLFEYFSETQRNKGNFPGRFSGRQFSNSRSEMNVSTLELGDSALYLCASSLQWGPGELFFGEGSRLTVL.

On this clone itself: Additional DNA sequences in this sample encode the identical CDR3. For the CDR3, the DNA is TGTGCCAGCAGCCGGGACAGGGCTTACGAGCAGTACTTC. It encodes CASSRDRAYEQYF. This chain connects TRBV19 to TRBJ2-7, with TRBD1 matching 9 bases. CDR1 and CDR2 from the germline V gene are LNHDA and SQIVND (reference sequence). V lost 9 bases and J lost 4; bases outside the gene matches: 7. This CDR3 has 13 amino acids.

This clone is judged medium-sized. This chain connects TRBV2 to TRBJ2-5; tentative D call: TRBD2 (7 bases). The V end was cut by 2 bases, the J end by 5 bases, with 12 bases between. The CDR3 runs to 14 residues. In germline, CDR1 is SNHLY, CDR2 FYNNEI. This CDR3 is CASSEKGGRETQYF. CDR3 bases: TGTGCCAGCAGTGAAAAGGGGGGGCGCGAGACCCAGTACTTC. The variable domain in full, completed from reference TRBV2 and TRBJ2-5, reads EPEVTQTPSHQVTQMGQEVILRCVPISNHLYFYWYRQILGQKVEFLVSFYNNEISEKSEIFDDQFSVERPDGSNFTLKIRSTKLEDSAMYFCASSEKGGRETQYFGPGTRLLVL.

About this clone itself: A junction end diverges from the germline sequence, so it may reflect a read error. This chain joins TRBV9 and TRBJ2-1; TRBD2 matches at 10 bases. The germline gives CDR1 SGDLS, CDR2 YYNGEE. The CDR3 is 13 amino acids. CDR3 nucleotides: TGTGCCAGCAGCGTAGGAGCGGGACTAGCGATGATCTTC. Protein product: CASSVGAGLAMIF.

This clone was seen at least ten times. This chain uses TRBV29-1 with TRBJ2-7; D is perhaps TRBD1 (6 bases). Germline CDR1 SQVTM, CDR2 ANQGSEA. The CDR3 has 11 residues. The germline V and J ends were trimmed by 4 bases and 2 bases, with 6 bases remaining between them. The CDR3 DNA reads as TGCAGCGTTGGGACAGCCTACGAGCAGTACTTC. Translated: CSVGTAYEQYF.

The chain combines TRBV29-1 with TRBJ1-1; D uncertain. This CDR3 is 12 amino acids long. V dropped 3 bases and J dropped 1 base, with 6 bases sitting between them. CDR1 is SQVTM and CDR2 is ANQGSEA in the germline V gene. CDR3: CSVDPKNTEAFF. CDR3 coding DNA: TGCAGCGTTGACCCGAAGAACACTGAAGCTTTCTTT.

This clone was found a few times. The chain links TRBV6-5 to TRBJ2-7; 7 bases are a match to TRBD2. The CDR3 contains 14 residues. Germline V gene sequence: CDR1 MNHEY, CDR2 SVGAGI. Germline trimming cut 8 bases from V and 1 base from J; bases unmatched to any gene: 8. The CDR3 loop reads CASSSGMRSYEQYF. In nucleotides, the CDR3 is TGTGCCAGCTCGAGCGGGATGCGATCCTACGAGCAGTACTTC.

This clone has more than one count but fewer than ten. The genes are TRBV5-4 and TRBJ1-1; perhaps TRBD1 as D (5 bases). Trimming cost V 5 bases and J 2 bases, with 16 bases left between them. The length of the CDR3 is 15 residues. CDR1 is SGHNT, CDR2 YYREEE, per germline (reference sequence). The CDR3, as DNA: TGTGCCAGCAGTTCGGCCGGGACGCTCAACACTGAAGCTTTCTTT. Its translation is CASSSAGTLNTEAFF.

V and J are TRBV5-1 and TRBJ1-2, with D uncertain. Germline V gives CDR1 SGHRS, CDR2 YFSETQ. This CDR3 is built from 15 residues. The V and J ends lost 4 bases and 2 bases respectively, with 15 bases between them. CDR3 bases: TGCGCCAGCAGCCCCGCTAATCCGGGAAACTATGGCTACACCTTC. As protein: CASSPANPGNYGYTF.

The V call is TRBV7-9, the J call TRBJ1-4, with D hard to call. The ends were cut back, 1 base at V and 5 bases at J, with 5 bases in the middle. Germline V gene lookup returns CDR1 SEHNR and CDR2 FQNEAQ (reference sequence). There are 13 residues in the CDR3. CDR3 amino acids: CASSLVGNEKLFF. The CDR3 bases are TGTGCCAGCAGCTTAGTGGGAAATGAAAAACTGTTTTTT. The full variable domain, in which reference TRBV7-9 and TRBJ1-4 provide the parts outside the CDR3, is DTGVSQNPRHKITKRGQNVTFRCDPISEHNRLYWYRQTLGQGPEFLTYFQNEAQLEKSRLLSDRFSAERPKGSFSTLEIQRTEQGDSAMYLCASSLVGNEKLFFGSGTQLSVL.

Remarks on this clone: The junction does not match germline at one end; this may be a read error. This chain joins TRBV7-2 and TRBJ2-1; TRBD2 matches at 12 bases. Germline V gene lookup returns CDR1 SGHTA and CDR2 FQGNSA. There are 13 residues in the CDR3. The CDR3 DNA is TGTGCCAGCAGCACGTCTAGCGGGAGGGAGCTGTTCTTC. The encoded protein is CASSTSSGRELFF.

This clone has more than one count but fewer than ten. This rearrangement joins TRBV30 to TRBJ2-7; D call uncertain. The CDR3 consists of 13 residues. Trimming left V 0 bases short and J 4 bases short, with 10 bases between. The germline CDR1 and CDR2 sequences are GTSNPN and SVGIG (reference sequence). CDR3 protein: CAWSVGYGYEQYF. The CDR3 DNA reads TGTGCCTGGAGTGTTGGGTATGGGTACGAGCAGTACTTC.

The V gene is TRBV2, the J gene TRBJ2-3; 9 positions match TRBD2. The V and J ends lost 7 bases and 2 bases, in that order; junction bases with no gene match: 4. Germline V gene data show CDR1 as SNHLY and CDR2 as FYNNEI. There are 14 residues in the CDR3. CDR3 in DNA: TGTGCCAGCACCCGCGGGAGGGACACAGATACGCAGTATTTT. Its translation is CASTRGRDTDTQYF.

The chain recombines TRBV11-3 with TRBJ2-2, with TRBD2 matching over 11 bases. The V gene end was trimmed by 5 bases and the J gene end by 7 bases; junction bases not matched to a gene: 15. This CDR3 comprises 18 residues. Germline V CDR1 and CDR2: SGHNT, YENEEA. The CDR3 DNA follows: TGTGCCAGCAGCCAAACTCGGGTAGCGGGAGGGCCCAACGGGGAGCTGTTTTTT. Translated: CASSQTRVAGGPNGELFF.

This clone turned up a few times. The V call is TRBV29-1, the J call TRBJ2-7; D might be TRBD2 (6 bases). The germline CDR1 and CDR2 sequences are SQVTM and ANQGSEA. The CDR3 consists of 12 residues. The ends were cut back, 6 bases at V and 0 bases at J, with 9 bases in the middle. CDR3 coding DNA: TGCAGCGTAACTAGCAGCTCCTACGAGCAGTACTTC. Protein product: CSVTSSSYEQYF.